Listed below are T cell receptor beta chains from one sample, sequenced in a study of T-cell memory formation after mild COVID-19. Each CDR3 protein is one row after TCRdb ran MiXCR on the 5' RACE reads. This sample has roughly 380,000 distinct CDR3 sequences, with around 30% found just once. The sample was PBMCs or a T cell subset sorted from them (not recorded which). The receptors were sampled from an adult woman who had mild COVID-19 (a few samples of this study predate the infection). Cell type and time point are not known. The CDR3 runs from the conserved cysteine through the conserved F or W. The order of the fields is clone size, J gene, V gene, D gene, CDR3 protein, CDR3 DNA. A D gene is named only where the DNA matches it firmly. For some rows the clone size is stated as once, few or many, or as a class when expanded; others skip it.

abundance: -; j_gene: TRBJ1-4; v_gene: TRBV5-1; d_gene: TRBD1; CDR3aa: CASSLLGTGPEKLFF; CDR3nt: TGCGCCAGCAGCTTGCTCGGGACAGGGCCCGAAAAACTGTTTTTT
abundance: few; j_gene: TRBJ2-3; v_gene: TRBV24-1; d_gene: TRBD2; CDR3aa: CATSASGLSTDTQYF; CDR3nt: TGTGCCACCAGTGCCTCGGGACTATCCACAGATACGCAGTATTTT
abundance: few; j_gene: TRBJ2-1; v_gene: TRBV7-2; d_gene: -; CDR3aa: CASSPTRGSGGFF; CDR3nt: TGTGCCAGCAGCCCTACCCGGGGGTCGGGTGGGTTCTTC
abundance: few; j_gene: TRBJ2-7; v_gene: TRBV24-1; d_gene: -; CDR3aa: CATSQGSEQYF; CDR3nt: TGTGCCACCTCACAGGGCTCCGAGCAGTACTTC
abundance: many; j_gene: TRBJ2-1; v_gene: TRBV15; d_gene: TRBD2; CDR3aa: CATSRDVSLAGGSSYNEQFF; CDR3nt: TGTGCCACCAGCAGAGATGTAAGTCTAGCGGGAGGTAGCTCCTACAATGAGCAGTTCTTC
abundance: -; j_gene: TRBJ2-3; v_gene: TRBV11-2; d_gene: -; CDR3aa: CASSLDPMGAADTQYF; CDR3nt: TGTGCCAGCAGCTTAGATCCAATGGGGGCCGCGGATACGCAGTATTTT
abundance: -; j_gene: TRBJ2-7; v_gene: TRBV7-6; d_gene: TRBD1; CDR3aa: CASSSGARSGTGGGEQYF; CDR3nt: TGTGCCAGCAGCTCAGGGGCAAGATCCGGGACAGGGGGCGGCGAGCAGTACTTC
abundance: -; j_gene: TRBJ2-7; v_gene: TRBV14; d_gene: TRBD2; CDR3aa: CASSPYLAGGPEQYF; CDR3nt: TGTGCCAGCAGCCCCTATCTAGCGGGAGGGCCCGAGCAGTACTTC
abundance: once; j_gene: TRBJ1-1; v_gene: TRBV7-9; d_gene: -; CDR3aa: CASSPPDFRNTEAFF; CDR3nt: TGTGCCAGCAGCCCCCCCGATTTTAGGAACACTGAAGCTTTCTTT
abundance: -; j_gene: TRBJ1-2; v_gene: TRBV2; d_gene: TRBD1; CDR3aa: CASRHGQGYGYTF; CDR3nt: TGTGCCAGCAGGCACGGACAGGGATACGGCTACACCTTC
abundance: -; j_gene: TRBJ1-1; v_gene: TRBV10-3; d_gene: -; CDR3aa: CAISESGRRADLMNTEAFF; CDR3nt: TGTGCCATCAGTGAGTCGGGCCGCAGGGCAGATCTTATGAACACTGAAGCTTTCTTT
abundance: -; j_gene: TRBJ2-7; v_gene: TRBV6-6; d_gene: -; CDR3aa: CASSYGDRSDYEQYF; CDR3nt: TGTGCCAGCAGTTACGGAGACAGGTCCGACTACGAGCAGTACTTC
abundance: -; j_gene: TRBJ2-7; v_gene: TRBV3-1; d_gene: TRBD1; CDR3aa: CASSQGRGRYEQYF; CDR3nt: TGTGCCAGCAGCCAAGGAAGGGGGCGGTACGAGCAGTACTTC
abundance: -; j_gene: TRBJ2-7; v_gene: TRBV15; d_gene: -; CDR3aa: CATSSEYEQYF; CDR3nt: TGTGCCACCAGCAGCGAATACGAGCAGTACTTC
abundance: many; j_gene: TRBJ2-7; v_gene: TRBV12-3/TRBV12-4; d_gene: TRBD1; CDR3aa: CASTGGGTYEQYF; CDR3nt: TGTGCCAGCACAGGGGGCGGTACCTACGAGCAGTACTTC
abundance: few; j_gene: TRBJ2-7; v_gene: TRBV7-9; d_gene: -; CDR3aa: CASSSWDSKGEQYF; CDR3nt: TGTGCCAGCAGCTCGTGGGACTCCAAAGGGGAGCAGTACTTC
abundance: few; j_gene: TRBJ2-7; v_gene: TRBV5-6; d_gene: TRBD2; CDR3aa: CASSLGSGRAYEQYF; CDR3nt: TGTGCCAGCAGCTTGGGGAGCGGGAGGGCCTACGAGCAGTACTTC
abundance: -; j_gene: TRBJ1-1; v_gene: TRBV5-1; d_gene: TRBD1; CDR3aa: CASSLTGAMNTEAFF; CDR3nt: TGCGCCAGCAGCTTGACAGGGGCTATGAACACTGAAGCTTTCTTT
abundance: once; j_gene: TRBJ2-3; v_gene: TRBV25-1; d_gene: -; CDR3aa: CASSDLGTQYF; CDR3nt: TGTGCCAGCAGTGACTTGGGGACGCAGTATTTT
abundance: -; j_gene: TRBJ2-3; v_gene: TRBV12-2; d_gene: -; CDR3aa: CASRLADEIGVEAQYF; CDR3nt: TGTGCAAGTCGCTTAGCGGACGAAATAGGGGTAGAAGCGCAGTATTTT
abundance: few; j_gene: TRBJ2-3; v_gene: TRBV5-1; d_gene: TRBD1; CDR3aa: CASHRGSSTDTQYF; CDR3nt: TGCGCCAGCCACAGGGGGTCTAGCACAGATACGCAGTATTTT
abundance: few; j_gene: TRBJ1-1; v_gene: TRBV6-5; d_gene: -; CDR3aa: CASSSVRGNTEAFF; CDR3nt: TGTGCCAGCAGTTCTGTACGGGGGAACACTGAAGCTTTCTTT
abundance: -; j_gene: TRBJ2-3; v_gene: TRBV4-3; d_gene: -; CDR3aa: CASSQRAEDTQYF; CDR3nt: TGCGCCAGCAGCCAACGGGCCGAAGATACGCAGTATTTT
abundance: few; j_gene: TRBJ2-1; v_gene: TRBV18; d_gene: TRBD2; CDR3aa: CASSPPRLAGGYNEQFF; CDR3nt: TGTGCCAGCTCACCACCCCGACTAGCGGGAGGCTACAATGAGCAGTTCTTC
abundance: few; j_gene: TRBJ2-7; v_gene: TRBV4-3; d_gene: -; CDR3aa: CASSRHGGLTYEQYF; CDR3nt: TGCGCCAGCAGCCGCCACGGGGGACTCACCTACGAGCAGTACTTC
abundance: -; j_gene: TRBJ2-5; v_gene: TRBV30; d_gene: -; CDR3aa: CAWSPDQGQYF; CDR3nt: TGTGCCTGGAGTCCAGATCAAGGCCAGTACTTC
abundance: few; j_gene: TRBJ1-2; v_gene: TRBV12-3/TRBV12-4; d_gene: -; CDR3aa: CASSPGHPLRPLYGYTF; CDR3nt: TGTGCCAGCAGCCCCGGACACCCTCTTCGACCTCTCTATGGCTACACCTTC
abundance: -; j_gene: TRBJ2-3; v_gene: TRBV7-9; d_gene: -; CDR3aa: CASSHGADTQYF; CDR3nt: TGTGCCAGCAGCCATGGGGCAGATACGCAGTATTTT
abundance: medium-sized; j_gene: TRBJ1-6; v_gene: TRBV29-1; d_gene: TRBD1; CDR3aa: CSVEGQGHLHF; CDR3nt: TGCAGCGTTGAGGGACAGGGGCACCTCCACTTT
abundance: -; j_gene: TRBJ2-2; v_gene: TRBV24-1; d_gene: -; CDR3aa: CATSVWAHDGELFF; CDR3nt: TGTGCCACCAGCGTCTGGGCCCACGACGGGGAGCTGTTTTTT
abundance: -; j_gene: TRBJ2-3; v_gene: TRBV6-5; d_gene: TRBD1; CDR3aa: CASSTPGQGLTGTDTQYF; CDR3nt: TGTGCCAGCAGTACCCCGGGACAGGGCCTCACCGGCACAGATACGCAGTATTTT
abundance: -; j_gene: TRBJ1-1; v_gene: TRBV20-1; d_gene: TRBD1; CDR3aa: CSAPTRDRGYTEAFF; CDR3nt: TGCAGTGCCCCCACTCGGGACAGGGGGTACACTGAAGCTTTCTTT
abundance: many; j_gene: TRBJ2-7; v_gene: TRBV4-2; d_gene: TRBD1; CDR3aa: CASSPTGTGFDEQYF; CDR3nt: TGTGCCAGCAGTCCTACCGGGACAGGGTTCGACGAGCAGTACTTC
abundance: few; j_gene: TRBJ1-1; v_gene: TRBV12-3/TRBV12-4; d_gene: TRBD1; CDR3aa: CASDAGTGGTEAFF; CDR3nt: TGTGCCAGCGACGCCGGGACAGGCGGCACTGAAGCTTTCTTT
abundance: -; j_gene: TRBJ1-2; v_gene: TRBV4-1; d_gene: TRBD1; CDR3aa: CASSQEPKGQGNYGYTF; CDR3nt: TGCGCCAGCAGCCAGGAGCCCAAGGGACAGGGGAACTATGGCTACACCTTC
abundance: many; j_gene: TRBJ1-5; v_gene: TRBV7-6; d_gene: -; CDR3aa: CASSPVGEGQPQHF; CDR3nt: TGTGCCAGCAGCCCGGTGGGGGAGGGTCAGCCCCAGCATTTT
abundance: -; j_gene: TRBJ1-1; v_gene: TRBV24-1; d_gene: -; CDR3aa: CATSGPGSTEAFF; CDR3nt: TGTGCCACCAGTGGGCCCGGGAGCACTGAAGCTTTCTTT
abundance: -; j_gene: TRBJ2-1; v_gene: TRBV4-2; d_gene: TRBD2; CDR3aa: CASSQDQAGVSYNEQFF; CDR3nt: TGTGCCAGCAGCCAAGATCAAGCGGGGGTTTCCTACAATGAGCAGTTCTTC
abundance: few; j_gene: TRBJ1-5; v_gene: TRBV5-1; d_gene: -; CDR3aa: CASSSSIDRNQPQHF; CDR3nt: TGCGCCAGCAGCTCCTCCATCGACAGGAATCAGCCCCAGCATTTT
abundance: few; j_gene: TRBJ2-7; v_gene: TRBV4-2; d_gene: -; CDR3aa: CASSQDFPSDYGQYF; CDR3nt: TGTGCCAGCAGCCAAGATTTTCCTAGTGACTACGGGCAGTACTTC
abundance: once; j_gene: TRBJ2-5; v_gene: TRBV12-3/TRBV12-4; d_gene: -; CDR3aa: CASSRDSTGYF; CDR3nt: TGTGCCAGCAGCCGAGACTCAACGGGATACTTC
abundance: few; j_gene: TRBJ1-2; v_gene: TRBV11-2; d_gene: -; CDR3aa: CASSFRDYGYTF; CDR3nt: TGTGCCAGCAGCTTTCGGGACTATGGCTACACCTTC
abundance: -; j_gene: TRBJ2-7; v_gene: TRBV12-3/TRBV12-4; d_gene: -; CDR3aa: CASSRQAVRYEQYF; CDR3nt: TGTGCCAGCAGTCGACAGGCCGTTAGGTACGAGCAGTACTTC
abundance: many; j_gene: TRBJ2-5; v_gene: TRBV7-9; d_gene: -; CDR3aa: CASSSQPMGYQETQYF; CDR3nt: TGTGCCAGCAGCTCTCAACCAATGGGTTACCAAGAGACCCAGTACTTC